This T cell receptor beta chain is drawn from a study of beta chain features in type 1 diabetes. General study results and limits: VDJ junctions in type 1 diabetes patients carried more deletions and fewer insertions.

Per the germline V gene, CDR1 is SQVTM and CDR2 is ANQGSEA. The V end was cut by 6 bases, the J end by 4 bases, with 9 bases between. The CDR3 consists of 11 residues. This clone was seen only a few times. The antigen remains undetermined. Other nucleotide sequences from this sample produce the same CDR3. Expressed TCRB transcripts were sequenced after all isolated RNA was converted to cDNA. Mean read depth for naive, central memory and regulatory T cell samples was several million reads. The protocol was immunoSEQ multiplex PCR, while the TCRdb copy is restricted to in-frame clones and leaves out a portion. The repertoire holds 450,000 to 550,000 clones, with 30% as singletons.

Material for sequencing was naive CD4+ T cells from blood. The sequence came from a man between 18 and 35 years old in good health. The chain couples TRBV29-1 to TRBJ2-5; D is undetermined. In DNA, the CDR3 is TGCAGCGTGGCTCGCCTAGAGACCCAGTACTTC. It codes for CSVARLETQYF.